These T cell receptor beta chains were read from a single sample in a study of naive and memory T cell subsets. Via MiXCR, TCRdb re-called the 5' RACE reads, giving one row per CDR3 protein. The data hold roughly 56,000 distinct CDR3 sequences, with more than 7% observed a single time. These receptors were taken from a male donor in good health. Both conserved end residues are part of each CDR3. A D gene is named only where the DNA matches it firmly. The size field is filled for only some rows; it gives once, few, many or a size class.

clone_size j_call d_call v_call cdr3_nt cdr3_aa
few TRBJ2-7 - TRBV2 TGTGCCAGCGGCCAGGGGTCACCCTACGAGCAGTACTTC CASGQGSPYEQYF
many TRBJ1-2 - TRBV12-3/TRBV12-4 TGTGCCAGCAGTTTGGGCAGGAGCAGTGGCTACACCTTC CASSLGRSSGYTF
- TRBJ2-1 - TRBV9 TGTGCCAGCAGCGTAACTGAGAGCTCCTACAATGAGCAGTTCTTC CASSVTESSYNEQFF
- TRBJ1-3 TRBD1 TRBV3-1 TGTGCCAGCAGTCCGACAGGGAGCTCCGGAAACACCATATATTTT CASSPTGSSGNTIYF
few TRBJ1-1 - TRBV18 TGTGCCAGCTCACCAGCCGAGGGTATCGACACTGAAGCTTTCTTT CASSPAEGIDTEAFF
many TRBJ2-1 TRBD2 TRBV3-1 TGTGCCAGCAGCGCTCAAGGACTAGACTACAATGAGCAGTTCTTC CASSAQGLDYNEQFF
many TRBJ2-7 TRBD2 TRBV6-1 TGTGCCAGCAGGAGCGGGACTAGCGGGGCCTACGAGCAGTACTTC CASRSGTSGAYEQYF
many TRBJ2-5 TRBD1 TRBV6-9 TGTGCCAGCAACCCAAAGCCAAAAGAGAGCAAAAGAGGGGGCGTACAAGAGACCCAGTACTTC CASNPKPKESKRGGVQETQYF
few TRBJ2-1 TRBD1 TRBV5-1 TGCGCCAGCAGCTTACCTTTGGACAGGGATGAACAGTTCTTC CASSLPLDRDEQFF
many TRBJ2-7 - TRBV11-2 TGTGCCAGCAGCTTAGATGGACATTTTTCGGTTTCCTACGAGCAGTACTTC CASSLDGHFSVSYEQYF
- TRBJ1-4 - TRBV12-3/TRBV12-4 TGTGCCAGCAGTTCGGGGTGGGCAACTAATGAAAAACTGTTTTTT CASSSGWATNEKLFF
- TRBJ2-2 TRBD1 TRBV5-1 TGCGCCAGCAGCACCCAGGGGGCGGCGAACACCGGGGAGCTGTTTTTT CASSTQGAANTGELFF
- TRBJ2-1 TRBD2 TRBV12-3/TRBV12-4 TGTGCCAGCAGTCTGCCGACTAGCAAGCAGTTCTTC CASSLPTSKQFF
- TRBJ2-7 - TRBV6-1 TGTGCCAGCAGTGAGAACCTAGCAGGAAACTACGAGCAGTACTTC CASSENLAGNYEQYF
few TRBJ2-2 - TRBV6-6 TGTGCCAGCAGTAACGTCCGAACTCTGAACACCGGGGAGCTGTTTTTT CASSNVRTLNTGELFF
few TRBJ2-5 TRBD1 TRBV20-1 TGCAGTGCTCCCGGGACAGGGGGGGAAGAGACCCAGTACTTC CSAPGTGGEETQYF
many TRBJ2-7 TRBD2 TRBV7-9 TGTGCCAGCAGTGACCCGGGAGGCCTGAGCTCCTACGAGCAGTACTTC CASSDPGGLSSYEQYF
few TRBJ1-5 - TRBV6-2/TRBV6-3 TGTGCCAGCAGTTACCATTGGCCAGGGGTTCAGGAAAAACAGCCCCAGCATTTT CASSYHWPGVQEKQPQHF
many TRBJ2-1 - TRBV10-2 TGCGCCAGCAGTGAGGACGGGACGACCTACAATGAGCAGTTCTTC CASSEDGTTYNEQFF
- TRBJ2-3 TRBD2 TRBV6-2/TRBV6-3 TGTGCCAGCAGTACCGGGGACAAGCGGGGGGGAGCACGCACAGATACGCAGTATTTT CASSTGDKRGGARTDTQYF
many TRBJ2-1 TRBD1 TRBV3-1 TGTGCCAGCAGCCCCGAGGGACAGGGGGTTTACAATGAGCAGTTCTTC CASSPEGQGVYNEQFF
few TRBJ1-2 - TRBV6-5 TGTGCCAGCAGTCCTAATCGCAGGAACTATGGCTACACCTTC CASSPNRRNYGYTF
many TRBJ2-3 - TRBV4-1 TGCGCCAGCAGCCATGTGTCCGGGGGCAGGGGGTCAGATACGCAGTATTTT CASSHVSGGRGSDTQYF
few TRBJ2-3 TRBD2 TRBV6-1 TGTGCCAGCAGTGAAGTACGAGGGAGGGCAGGAGATACGCAGTATTTT CASSEVRGRAGDTQYF
many TRBJ1-1 - TRBV29-1 TGCAGCGCCGACAGGAACATGAACACTGAAGCTTTCTTT CSADRNMNTEAFF
many TRBJ2-6 - TRBV20-1 TGCAGTGCTGGGGCCTCTGGGGCCAACGTCCTGACTTTC CSAGASGANVLTF
- TRBJ1-2 - TRBV20-1 TGCAGTGCTAGGTCAGGGGATAACTATGGCTACACCTTC CSARSGDNYGYTF
- TRBJ2-1 - TRBV19 TGTGCCAGTAGTTACCAAGCGACCCGAAAGACGAATGAGCAGTTCTTC CASSYQATRKTNEQFF
many TRBJ2-3 TRBD2 TRBV15 TGTGCCACCAGCCAGCGGGGGGCCGAGACAGATACGCAGTATTTT CATSQRGAETDTQYF
few TRBJ1-4 - TRBV12-3/TRBV12-4 TGTGCCAGCAGTGACACCGCAACTAATGAAAAACTGTTTTTT CASSDTATNEKLFF
many TRBJ2-2 TRBD2 TRBV6-1 TGTGCCAGCAGTCCTGGCACCGGGACTAGCGGGATCTTCACCGGGGAGCTGTTTTTT CASSPGTGTSGIFTGELFF
- TRBJ2-7 - TRBV29-1 TGCAGCGCCAGGGGCGCGGGAGCCTACGAGCAGTACTTC CSARGAGAYEQYF
- TRBJ1-4 TRBD1 TRBV27 TGTGCCAGCAGCCTCAGGGGGCGGATTAATGAAAAACTGTTTTTT CASSLRGRINEKLFF
few TRBJ2-3 TRBD2 TRBV5-4 TGTGCCAGCAGCTTGAACGCGGGAGGAGGCACAGATACGCAGTATTTT CASSLNAGGGTDTQYF
many TRBJ1-1 - TRBV5-1 TGCGCCAGCAGCTTGCAGGGACAGAACACTGAAGCTTTCTTT CASSLQGQNTEAFF
many TRBJ1-2 - TRBV7-9 TGTGCCAGCAGCTTAAAGTTCTATGGCTACACCTTC CASSLKFYGYTF
few TRBJ1-1 TRBD1 TRBV2 TGTGCCAGCTCGGGACAGGGAGGCCGGGGGAACACTGAAGCTTTCTTT CASSGQGGRGNTEAFF
many TRBJ2-3 - TRBV20-1 TGCAGTGCTAGAGAGGGTAGAACACCAGTGGATACGCAGTATTTT CSAREGRTPVDTQYF
- TRBJ2-2 - TRBV14 TGTGCCAGCAGCCAAGATTCACACAACCCGAACACCGGGGAGCTGTTTTTT CASSQDSHNPNTGELFF
few TRBJ2-7 TRBD1 TRBV5-1 TGCGCCAGCAGCGAGGAACAGGGGTCCTACGAGCAGTACTTC CASSEEQGSYEQYF
many TRBJ2-7 TRBD1 TRBV25-1 TGTGCCAGCAGTGCGACTGACAGGGGTGGCTACGAGCAGTACTTC CASSATDRGGYEQYF
many TRBJ2-2 - TRBV5-1 TGCGCCAGCAGCTTGAGCACAGGCAACACCGGGGAGCTGTTTTTT CASSLSTGNTGELFF
few TRBJ1-2 - TRBV5-1 TGCGCCAGCAGCTTGGAGGGACCGATGAACTATGGCTACACCTTC CASSLEGPMNYGYTF
- TRBJ2-3 - TRBV5-1 TGCGCCAGCAGCTTGGGACAGGAGGGGACAGATACGCAGTATTTT CASSLGQEGTDTQYF
few TRBJ2-3 - TRBV7-9 TGTGCCAGCAGCCCCGGGCCGGGGGATACGCAGTATTTT CASSPGPGDTQYF
few TRBJ2-7 - TRBV6-5 TGTGCCAGCAGTTACGGCAGAGGGGTAGAGCAGTACTTC CASSYGRGVEQYF
- TRBJ2-3 - TRBV19 TGTGCCAGTAGTACGTTTAGCACAGATACGCAGTATTTT CASSTFSTDTQYF
few TRBJ2-3 - TRBV12-5 TGTGCTAGTGGTTTCTTGCTGGGACCTACAGATACGCAGTATTTT CASGFLLGPTDTQYF
- TRBJ2-2 TRBD1 TRBV11-2 TGTGCCAGCAGATTTGAGGCCGCCCTGGACAGGGTGGGCGGGGAGCTGTTTTTT CASRFEAALDRVGGELFF
few TRBJ1-5 - TRBV12-3/TRBV12-4 TGTGCCAGCAGTCCCGGGGGCTCCAATCAGCCCCAGCATTTT CASSPGGSNQPQHF
- TRBJ1-2 - TRBV3-1 TGTGCCAGCAGCCAGGGTAGGACCGGCACGTATGGCTACACCTTC CASSQGRTGTYGYTF
- TRBJ2-7 TRBD1 TRBV5-1 TGCGCCAGCAGCTTGTGGACAGGGAGCTACGAGCAGTACTTC CASSLWTGSYEQYF
many TRBJ2-5 - TRBV5-1 TGCGCCAGCAGCTTGGAGGTGGTAAAGACCCAGTACTTC CASSLEVVKTQYF
few TRBJ2-1 - TRBV6-5 TGTGCCAGCAGTAGTCCCGGGGTCATCAATGAGCAGTTCTTC CASSSPGVINEQFF
many TRBJ2-2 TRBD2 TRBV7-9 TGTGCCAGCAGCCAATCCGGGACTAGCAACACCGGGGAGCTGTTTTTT CASSQSGTSNTGELFF
- TRBJ1-5 TRBD1 TRBV6-5 TGTGCCAGCAGTTTGACAGGGGGAGAACAGCCCCAGCATTTT CASSLTGGEQPQHF
many TRBJ2-7 TRBD2 TRBV29-1 TGCAGCGTGGGGGGGATCCACGAGCAGTACTTC CSVGGIHEQYF
many TRBJ2-2 - TRBV10-3 TGTGCCATCAGTGAGTCCGGACGGCAGCTTAACACCGGGGAGCTGTTTTTT CAISESGRQLNTGELFF
many TRBJ1-2 TRBD1 TRBV20-1 TGCAGTGCTTGGGACAGTAACTATGGCTACACCTTC CSAWDSNYGYTF
many TRBJ1-1 - TRBV10-2 TGCGCCAGCACCGGAGGACGGCCTACTGAAGCTTTCTTT CASTGGRPTEAFF